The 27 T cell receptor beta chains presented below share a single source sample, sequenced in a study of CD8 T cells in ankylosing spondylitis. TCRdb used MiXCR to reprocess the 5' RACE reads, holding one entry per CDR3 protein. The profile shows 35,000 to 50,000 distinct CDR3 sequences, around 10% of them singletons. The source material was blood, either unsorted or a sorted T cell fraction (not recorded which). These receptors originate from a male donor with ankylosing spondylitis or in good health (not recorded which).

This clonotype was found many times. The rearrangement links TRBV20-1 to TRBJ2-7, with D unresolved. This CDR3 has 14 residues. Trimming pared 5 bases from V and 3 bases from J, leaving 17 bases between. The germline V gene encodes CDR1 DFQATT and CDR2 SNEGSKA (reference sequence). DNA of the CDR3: TGCAGTGCTCCCTACGATCGGAGAAACTACGAGCAGTACTTC. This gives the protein CSAPYDRRNYEQYF.

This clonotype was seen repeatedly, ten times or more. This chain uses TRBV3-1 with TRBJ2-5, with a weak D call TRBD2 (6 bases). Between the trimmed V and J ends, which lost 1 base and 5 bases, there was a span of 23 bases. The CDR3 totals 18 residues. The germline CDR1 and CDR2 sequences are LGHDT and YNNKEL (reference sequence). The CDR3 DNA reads TGTGCCAGCAGCCAAGGATGGGCGGGAAGTGTTCCCGCGGAGACCCAGTACTTC. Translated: CASSQGWAGSVPAETQYF.

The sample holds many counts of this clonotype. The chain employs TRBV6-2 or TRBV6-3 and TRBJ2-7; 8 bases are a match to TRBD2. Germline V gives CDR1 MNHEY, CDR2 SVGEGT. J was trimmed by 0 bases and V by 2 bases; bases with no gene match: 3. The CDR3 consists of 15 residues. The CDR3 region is CASSYLAGFSYEQYF. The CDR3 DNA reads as TGTGCCAGCAGTTACCTAGCGGGCTTCTCCTACGAGCAGTACTTC.

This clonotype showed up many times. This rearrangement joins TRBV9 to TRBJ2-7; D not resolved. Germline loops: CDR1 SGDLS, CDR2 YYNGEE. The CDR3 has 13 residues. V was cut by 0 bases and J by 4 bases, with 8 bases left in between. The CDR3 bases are TGTGCCAGCAGCGTAGCTCCCACGTACGAGCAGTACTTC. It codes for CASSVAPTYEQYF. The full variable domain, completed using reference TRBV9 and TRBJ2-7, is DSGVTQTPKHLITATGQRVTLRCSPRSGDLSVYWYQQSLDQGLQFLIQYYNGEERAKGNILERFSAQQFPDLHSELNLSSLELGDSALYFCASSVAPTYEQYFGPGTRLTVT.

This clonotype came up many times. The CDR3 loop reads CASSQVSTGTYEQYF. The CDR3 DNA follows: TGTGCCAGCAGCCAAGTTTCGACAGGGACCTACGAGCAGTACTTC. The V and J genes are TRBV4-2 and TRBJ2-7, with 7 bases fitting TRBD1. V shed 1 base, J shed 2 bases, and the junction held 5 bases outside the gene matches. This CDR3 spans 15 amino acids. CDR1 and CDR2 from the germline V gene are LGHNA and YNFKEQ.

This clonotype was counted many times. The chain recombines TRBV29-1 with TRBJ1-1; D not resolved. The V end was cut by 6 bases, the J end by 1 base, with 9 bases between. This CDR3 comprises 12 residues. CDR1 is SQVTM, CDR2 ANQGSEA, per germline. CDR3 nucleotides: TGCAGCGTAGGACGGGCGAACACTGAAGCTTTCTTT. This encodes CSVGRANTEAFF.

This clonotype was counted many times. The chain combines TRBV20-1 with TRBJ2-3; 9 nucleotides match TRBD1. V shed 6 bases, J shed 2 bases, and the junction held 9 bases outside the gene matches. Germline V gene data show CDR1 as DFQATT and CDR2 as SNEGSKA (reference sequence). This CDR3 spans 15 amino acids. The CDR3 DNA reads TGCAGTGCCTCCATGAGGGACAGGGACACAGATACGCAGTATTTT. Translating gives CSASMRDRDTDTQYF.

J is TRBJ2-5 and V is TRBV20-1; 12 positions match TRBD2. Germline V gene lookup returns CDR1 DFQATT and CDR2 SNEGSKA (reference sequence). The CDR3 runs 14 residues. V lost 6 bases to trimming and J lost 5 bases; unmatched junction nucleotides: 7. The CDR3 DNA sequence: TGCAGTGCGACCGGACTAGCGGGAAGGGAGACCCAGTACTTC. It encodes CSATGLAGRETQYF.

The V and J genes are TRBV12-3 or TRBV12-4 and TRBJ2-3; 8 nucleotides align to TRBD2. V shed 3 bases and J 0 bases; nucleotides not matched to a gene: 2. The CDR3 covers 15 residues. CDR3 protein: CASSFPSGSTDTQYF. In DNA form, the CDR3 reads TGTGCCAGCAGTTTCCCTAGCGGGAGCACAGATACGCAGTATTTT.

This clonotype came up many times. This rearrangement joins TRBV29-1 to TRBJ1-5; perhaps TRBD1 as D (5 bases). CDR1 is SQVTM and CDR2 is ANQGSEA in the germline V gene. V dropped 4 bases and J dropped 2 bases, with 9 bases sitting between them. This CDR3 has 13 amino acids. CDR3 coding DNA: TGCAGCGTTGGGCAGGGTGGCAATCAGCCCCAGCATTTT. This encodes CSVGQGGNQPQHF.

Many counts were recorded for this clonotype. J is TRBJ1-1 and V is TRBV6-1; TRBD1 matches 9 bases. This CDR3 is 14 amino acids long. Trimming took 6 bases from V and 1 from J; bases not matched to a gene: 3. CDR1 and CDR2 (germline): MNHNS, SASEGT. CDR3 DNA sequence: TGTGCCAGCAGCAGGGACAGGGAGAACACTGAAGCTTTCTTT. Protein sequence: CASSRDRENTEAFF.

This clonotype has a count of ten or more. The CDR3, as DNA: TGTGCCAGCAGTCCCAACGCTGCAGGGGCACGCGAGCAGTACTTC. Its protein is CASSPNAAGAREQYF. The chain uses TRBV27 and TRBJ2-7; D is perhaps TRBD1 (6 bases). The V and J ends lost 5 bases and 6 bases respectively, with 20 bases between them. The CDR3 has 15 residues. Germline V gene data show CDR1 as MNHEY and CDR2 as SMNVEV (reference sequence).

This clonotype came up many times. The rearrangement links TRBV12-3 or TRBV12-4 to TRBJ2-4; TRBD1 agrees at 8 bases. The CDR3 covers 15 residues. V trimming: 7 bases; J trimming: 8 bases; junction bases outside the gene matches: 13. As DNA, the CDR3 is TGTGCCAGCACCCCGGCAGGGGGCATTGTAGACATTCAGTACTTC. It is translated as CASTPAGGIVDIQYF.

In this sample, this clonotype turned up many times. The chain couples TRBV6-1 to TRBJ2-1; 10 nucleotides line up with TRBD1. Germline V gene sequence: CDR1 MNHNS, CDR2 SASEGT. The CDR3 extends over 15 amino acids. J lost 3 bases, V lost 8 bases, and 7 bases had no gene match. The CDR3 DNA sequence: TGTGCCAGCGAATACCGGGACAGGGGCTACAATGAGCAGTTCTTC. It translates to CASEYRDRGYNEQFF.

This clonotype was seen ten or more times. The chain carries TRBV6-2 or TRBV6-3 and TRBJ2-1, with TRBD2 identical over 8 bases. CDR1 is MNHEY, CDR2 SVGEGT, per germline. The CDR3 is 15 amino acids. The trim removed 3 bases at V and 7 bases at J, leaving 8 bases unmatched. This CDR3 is CASSYEAREVNEQFF. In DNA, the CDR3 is TGTGCCAGCAGTTATGAAGCGCGGGAGGTAAATGAGCAGTTCTTC.

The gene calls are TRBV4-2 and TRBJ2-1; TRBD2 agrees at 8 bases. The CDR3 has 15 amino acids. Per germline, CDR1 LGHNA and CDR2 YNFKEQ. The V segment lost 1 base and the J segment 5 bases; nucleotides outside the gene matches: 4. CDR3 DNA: TGTGCCAGCAGCCAAGTCGGAGCGGGAGACAATGAGCAGTTCTTC. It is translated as CASSQVGAGDNEQFF.

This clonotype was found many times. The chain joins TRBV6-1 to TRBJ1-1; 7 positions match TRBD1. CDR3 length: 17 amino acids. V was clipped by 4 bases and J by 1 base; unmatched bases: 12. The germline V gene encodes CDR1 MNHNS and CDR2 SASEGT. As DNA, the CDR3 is TGTGCCAGCAGTGCCACGCCAGGGGGATCCTCGAACACTGAAGCTTTCTTT. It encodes CASSATPGGSSNTEAFF.

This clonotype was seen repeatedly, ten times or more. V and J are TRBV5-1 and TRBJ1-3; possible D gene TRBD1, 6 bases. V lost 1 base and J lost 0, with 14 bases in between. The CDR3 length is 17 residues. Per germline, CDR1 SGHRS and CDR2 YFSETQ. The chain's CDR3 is CASSLSSVRGSGNTIYF. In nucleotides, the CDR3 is TGCGCCAGCAGCTTGTCTTCCGTCAGGGGCTCTGGAAACACCATATATTTT.

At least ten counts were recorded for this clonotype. The CDR3: CAIRGGTGGDNEQFF. CDR3 DNA sequence: TGTGCCATCAGGGGGGGCACCGGGGGAGACAATGAGCAGTTCTTC. V usage is TRBV10-3 and J usage is TRBJ2-1, with D perhaps assigned TRBD1 or TRBD2 (6 bases each). This CDR3 has 15 residues. The germline V gene has CDR1 ENHRY and CDR2 SYGVKD. V lost 6 bases, J lost 5 bases, and 17 bases lay in between.

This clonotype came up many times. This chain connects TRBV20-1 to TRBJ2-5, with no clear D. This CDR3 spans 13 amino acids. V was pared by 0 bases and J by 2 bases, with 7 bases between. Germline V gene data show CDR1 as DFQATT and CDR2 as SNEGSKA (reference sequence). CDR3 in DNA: TGCAGTGCTAGAGATCTAATACAAGAGACCCAGTACTTC. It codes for CSARDLIQETQYF.

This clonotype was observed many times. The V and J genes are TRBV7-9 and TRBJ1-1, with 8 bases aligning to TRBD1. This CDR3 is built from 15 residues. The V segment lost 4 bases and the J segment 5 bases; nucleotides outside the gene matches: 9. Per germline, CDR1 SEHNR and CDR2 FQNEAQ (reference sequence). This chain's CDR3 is CASSSPRGRQTEAFF. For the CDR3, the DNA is TGTGCCAGCAGCTCTCCCAGGGGGCGTCAGACTGAAGCTTTCTTT.

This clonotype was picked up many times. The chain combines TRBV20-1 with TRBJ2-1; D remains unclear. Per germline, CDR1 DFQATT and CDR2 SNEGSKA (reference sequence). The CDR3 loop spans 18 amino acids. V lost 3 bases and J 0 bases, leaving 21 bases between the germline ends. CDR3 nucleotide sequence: TGCAGTGCTAGTGATCCCACGAGGCCCTGGGGCTCCTACAATGAGCAGTTCTTC. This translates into CSASDPTRPWGSYNEQFF.

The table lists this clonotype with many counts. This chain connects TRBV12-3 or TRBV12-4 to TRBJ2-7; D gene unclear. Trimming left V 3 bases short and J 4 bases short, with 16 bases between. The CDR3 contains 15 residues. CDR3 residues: CASSFGGPPRYEQYF. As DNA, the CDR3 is TGTGCCAGCAGTTTTGGCGGTCCCCCGAGGTACGAGCAGTACTTC.

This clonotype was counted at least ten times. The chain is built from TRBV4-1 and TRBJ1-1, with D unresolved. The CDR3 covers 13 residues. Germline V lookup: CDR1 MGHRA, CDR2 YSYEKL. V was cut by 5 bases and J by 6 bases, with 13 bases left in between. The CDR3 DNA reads TGCGCCAGCAGCTCTCCCGGCAGTCCTGAAGCTTTCTTT. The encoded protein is CASSSPGSPEAFF.

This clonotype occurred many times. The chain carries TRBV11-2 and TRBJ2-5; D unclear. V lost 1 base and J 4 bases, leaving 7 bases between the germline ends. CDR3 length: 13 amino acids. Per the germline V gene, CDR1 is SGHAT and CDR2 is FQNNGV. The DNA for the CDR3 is TGTGCCAGCAGCTTAGTTACGGGAGAGACCCAGTACTTC. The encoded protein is CASSLVTGETQYF.

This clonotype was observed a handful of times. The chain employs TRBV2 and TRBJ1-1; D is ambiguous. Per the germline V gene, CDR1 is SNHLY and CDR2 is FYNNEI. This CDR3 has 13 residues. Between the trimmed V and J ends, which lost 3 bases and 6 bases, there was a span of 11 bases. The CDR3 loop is CASSETGSPEAFF. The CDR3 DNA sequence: TGTGCCAGCAGTGAGACCGGGTCCCCTGAAGCTTTCTTT.

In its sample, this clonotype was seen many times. The CDR3 loop is CASSLEAYEQYF. CDR3 DNA: TGTGCCAGCAGCCTAGAAGCCTACGAGCAGTACTTC. The chain has TRBV13 and TRBJ2-7, with no clear D. This CDR3 has 12 residues. Looked up from germline, CDR1 is PRHDT and CDR2 is FYEKMQ (reference sequence). The V end was cut by 5 bases, the J end by 2 bases, with 7 bases between.